The 22 T cell receptor beta chains in this list originate from one sample, sequenced in a study of blood T cell repertoires in COVID-19. Sequencing was performed with immunoSEQ multiplex PCR; in TCRdb, only in-frame clones are kept and a portion is missing. The sample has 95,000 to 150,000 clones, 82% seen once; the top ten hold about 4.2%. The sequenced sample was peripheral blood. The receptors shown here come from a woman aged 65 to 85 with acute or convalescent COVID-19.

The CDR3 here is CAISEAGGTIYF. The CDR3 DNA sequence: TGTGCCATCAGTGAGGCGGGAGGCACCATATATTTT. This rearrangement joins TRBV10-3 to TRBJ1-3; D not certain. This CDR3 is 12 amino acids long. The germline gives CDR1 ENHRY, CDR2 SYGVKD. V lost 2 bases and J 9 bases, leaving 8 bases between the germline ends.

The chain joins TRBV7-2 to TRBJ1-1, with D possibly TRBD1 on 5 matching bases. The CDR3 has 12 amino acids. Germline assignment: CDR1 SGHTA and CDR2 FQGNSA. Trimming stripped 2 bases from V and 7 bases from J, with 8 bases between. The CDR3: CASSLRGGEAFF. CDR3 sequence (DNA): TGTGCCAGCAGCTTACGGGGGGGTGAAGCTTTCTTT. The full variable domain, completed using reference TRBV7-2 and TRBJ1-1, is GAGVSQSPSNKVTEKGKDVELRCDPISGHTALYWYRQSLGQGLEFLIYFQGNSAPDKSGLPSDRFSAERTGGSVSTLTIQRTQQEDSAVYLCASSLRGGEAFFGQGTRLTVV.

The chain combines TRBV6-4 with TRBJ2-1; D may be TRBD1 (5 bases). The V end lost 5 bases, the J end lost 0 bases, and 14 bases lay between the germline ends. Germline CDR1 and CDR2: MRHNA and SNTAGT. This CDR3 comprises 16 residues. The CDR3 region has the DNA TGTGCCAGCAGTCAGGGTTTCGGCGGCTCCTACAATGAGCAGTTCTTC. Protein: CASSQGFGGSYNEQFF.

CDR3 nucleotide sequence: TGTGCCAGCAGCTGGCAAGGGACAGGGGCGAACACCGGGGAGCTGTTTTTT. It codes for CASSWQGTGANTGELFF. J is TRBJ2-2 and V is TRBV7-2; 10 bases line up with TRBD1. Germline V CDR1 and CDR2: SGHTA, FQGNSA. The CDR3 consists of 17 residues. The V gene end was trimmed by 4 bases and the J gene end by 0 bases; junction bases not matched to a gene: 5. The whole variable domain, remainder taken from reference TRBV7-2 and TRBJ2-2, is GAGVSQSPSNKVTEKGKDVELRCDPISGHTALYWYRQSLGQGLEFLIYFQGNSAPDKSGLPSDRFSAERTGGSVSTLTIQRTQQEDSAVYLCASSWQGTGANTGELFFGEGSRLTVL.

The chain is built from TRBV9 and TRBJ2-5, with TRBD2 matching 9 bases. J was trimmed by 5 bases and V by 0 bases; bases with no gene match: 5. The CDR3 length is 15 residues. Germline loops: CDR1 SGDLS, CDR2 YYNGEE. The CDR3 loop reads CASSVAWAGGETQYF. In DNA, the CDR3 is TGTGCCAGCAGCGTAGCTTGGGCGGGAGGGGAGACCCAGTACTTC.

This chain joins TRBV7-8 and TRBJ2-3; D may be TRBD2 (5 bases). CDR1 is SGHVS, CDR2 FQNEAQ, per germline. This CDR3 has 14 residues. The V end was cut by 7 bases, the J end by 4 bases, with 15 bases between. For the CDR3, the DNA is TGTGCCAGCACCGGTCGGGGTTTTCCAGATACGCAGTATTTT. Encoded protein: CASTGRGFPDTQYF. The full variable domain, rest sourced from reference TRBV7-8 and TRBJ2-3, is GAGVSQSPRYKVAKRGQDVALRCDPISGHVSLFWYQQALGQGPEFLTYFQNEAQLDKSGLPSDRFFAERPEGSVSTLKIQRTQQEDSAVYLCASTGRGFPDTQYFGPGTRLTVL.

This clone is judged medium-sized. The chain has TRBV7-9 and TRBJ1-5; TRBD1 matches 8 bases. Germline V gene data show CDR1 as SEHNR and CDR2 as FQNEAQ (reference sequence). The CDR3 is made up of 15 amino acids. Trimming at V came to 5 bases and at J to 4 bases, leaving 7 bases not matched to a gene. This CDR3 reads CASSPSTGENQPQHF. The CDR3 DNA sequence: TGTGCCAGCAGCCCGTCGACAGGGGAAAATCAGCCCCAGCATTTT.

The chain employs TRBV7-9 and TRBJ1-2, with TRBD1 as a possible D gene (6 bases). The CDR3 totals 13 residues. CDR1 is SEHNR, CDR2 FQNEAQ, per germline (reference sequence). V lost 5 bases and J 1 base, leaving 8 bases between the germline ends. CDR3 loop: CASSRDINYGYTF. CDR3 DNA: TGTGCCAGCAGCAGGGACATTAACTATGGCTACACCTTC.

V gene TRBV6-5 combines with J gene TRBJ2-7, with D perhaps matching TRBD2 (5 bases). Germline V lookup: CDR1 MNHEY, CDR2 SVGAGI. The CDR3 loop spans 12 amino acids. Deletions cut 4 bases from V and 5 bases from J, with 9 bases between. Written as DNA, the CDR3 is TGTGCCAGCAGTTTGGTCGGGGACGAGCAGTACGTC. Its translation is CASSLVGDEQYV.

The chain has TRBV19 and TRBJ1-4; 9 bases are shared with TRBD1. The junction had 11 bases not matched to a gene; V was cut back by 9 bases and J by 12 bases. CDR1 and CDR2 (germline): LNHDA, SQIVND (reference sequence). The CDR3 is made up of 13 amino acids. The CDR3 loop reads CASSGTGKVELFF. The CDR3 bases are TGTGCCAGCTCCGGGACAGGGAAGGTTGAACTGTTTTTT.

This sequence joins TRBV20-1 and TRBJ2-3; D may be TRBD1 (6 bases). V shed 3 bases and J shed 5 bases, with 15 bases lying between them. CDR1 is DFQATT, CDR2 SNEGSKA, per germline (reference sequence). The CDR3 sequence is 14 residues long. Here the CDR3 reads CSASWQGPGDTQYF. CDR3 nucleotide sequence: TGCAGTGCTAGTTGGCAGGGGCCTGGAGATACGCAGTATTTT.

V and J are TRBV6-5 and TRBJ2-2; 11 nucleotides agree with TRBD1. Germline CDR1 reads MNHEY; CDR2 reads SVGAGI. The CDR3 is 16 amino acids. V shed 2 bases, J shed 3 bases, and the junction held 2 bases outside the gene matches. In DNA, the CDR3 is TGTGCCAGCAGTTACAGGACAGGGGGCTACACCGGGGAGCTGTTTTTT. Protein: CASSYRTGGYTGELFF.

This clone was detected once. The chain has TRBV27 and TRBJ2-3, with a possible D match to TRBD2 (5 bases). Trimming cost V 3 bases and J 0 bases, with 10 bases left between them. The CDR3 consists of 15 residues. CDR1 MNHEY and CDR2 SMNVEV come from the germline V gene (reference sequence). CDR3 loop: CASSFGGDSTDTQYF. The DNA for the CDR3 is TGTGCCAGCAGTTTTGGAGGAGATAGCACAGATACGCAGTATTTT.

A few counts support this clone. Relative to the germline gene, one junction end is altered; a read error may explain this. The chain links TRBV3-1 (or the pseudogene TRBV3-2) to TRBJ1-6, with D uncertain. Germline V lookup: CDR1 LGHDT, CDR2 YNNKEL (reference sequence). CDR3 length: 13 amino acids. The CDR3 DNA follows: TGTGCCAGCAGCCAAGGGGCACAGTCCCGTGCTAACTTT. Its translation is CASSQGAQSRANF.

This clone was seen a few times. The gene calls are TRBV6-1 and TRBJ1-1, with D maybe TRBD1 (5 bases). Germline V gives CDR1 MNHNS, CDR2 SASEGT. This CDR3 has 14 amino acids. The V gene lost 2 bases and the J gene lost 5 bases, with 12 bases spanning the gap. The CDR3 protein is CASSEWGGKTEAFF. CDR3 coding DNA: TGTGCCAGCAGTGAATGGGGGGGAAAGACTGAAGCTTTCTTT.

The CDR3 spells CAWTVQAANEKLFF. The CDR3 DNA sequence: TGTGCCTGGACCGTACAGGCCGCGAATGAAAAACTGTTTTTT. The rearrangement joins TRBV30 to TRBJ1-4; D perhaps matches TRBD1 (5 bases). Germline values: CDR1 GTSNPN, CDR2 SVGIG (reference sequence). With 4 bases removed from V and 5 bases from J, the gap between germline ends came to 14 bases. The CDR3 is 14 residues long.

This clone came up once. The chain uses TRBV10-3 and TRBJ1-1; D perhaps matches TRBD1 (5 bases). The CDR3 runs 13 residues. V was clipped by 10 bases and J by 5 bases, with 17 bases between them. Germline V CDR1 and CDR2: ENHRY, SYGVKD. CDR3 loop: CASGTGWETEAFF. CDR3 bases: TGTGCCAGCGGCACAGGCTGGGAAACTGAAGCTTTCTTT.

This sequence joins TRBV2 and TRBJ2-7, with D maybe TRBD1 (5 bases). From germline, CDR1 is SNHLY and CDR2 FYNNEI. The CDR3 sequence is 14 residues long. The germline V and J ends were trimmed by 1 base and 4 bases, with 11 bases remaining between them. The CDR3 DNA is TGTGCCAGCAGTGAAGGAGGCAGGGAATACGAGCAGTACGTC. Translated: CASSEGGREYEQYV.

The chain recombines TRBV5-4 with TRBJ2-1; possibly TRBD1 for D (6 bases). In germline, CDR1 is SGHNT, CDR2 YYREEE (reference sequence). The V gene lost 4 bases and the J gene lost 2 bases, with 16 bases spanning the gap. CDR3 length equals 16 residues. CDR3 in amino acids: CASSPLGAGPYNEQFF. The CDR3 DNA reads TGTGCCAGCAGCCCGCTGGGGGCGGGTCCCTACAATGAGCAGTTCTTC.

The chain is built from TRBV29-1 and TRBJ2-1; a possible D gene is TRBD1 (5 bases). Germline CDR1 SQVTM, CDR2 ANQGSEA. Trimming removed 3 bases from V and 2 bases from J, with 14 bases in between. The CDR3 extends over 15 amino acids. Here the CDR3 reads CSVDLTGPPYNEQFF. The CDR3 nucleotides read TGCAGCGTTGACCTTACAGGCCCGCCCTACAATGAGCAGTTCTTC.

The V gene is TRBV6-1, the J gene TRBJ2-4, with D maybe TRBD2 (6 bases). Trimming removed 2 bases at V and 4 bases at J, with 15 bases between. The germline CDR1 and CDR2 sequences are MNHNS and SASEGT. The CDR3 is 16 residues long. The CDR3 spells CASSEYIGLSKNIQYF. The CDR3 DNA is TGTGCCAGCAGTGAATATATCGGACTATCTAAAAACATTCAGTACTTC.

This rearrangement joins TRBV24-1 to TRBJ2-1; perhaps TRBD1 as D (6 bases). The length of the CDR3 is 14 residues. The germline CDR1 and CDR2 sequences are KGHDR and SFDVKD. V lost 8 bases, J lost 6 bases, and 16 bases lay in between. The CDR3 bases are TGTGCCACCAATATCAAGACAGGCGGCAATGAGCAGTTCTTC. Its translation: CATNIKTGGNEQFF.